These 3 T cell receptor beta chains originate from one sample sequenced in a study of tumor-infiltrating lymphocytes in primary liver carcinoma. A constant-region primer primed TCR beta cDNA synthesis from around 500 ng of total RNA. Modified slightly, ARM-PCR produced TCR beta libraries over three nested multiplex PCR rounds. Rounds one and two of PCR, each of approximately 11 cycles, were primed with TRBV1-TRBV30 forward primers and a C-beta reverse primer. TCRdb re-called the multiplex PCR reads with MiXCR, one entry per CDR3 protein. The sample holds 100,000 or so distinct CDR3 sequences, around 63% seen once. Unsorted bulk tissue of about 20-30 mg yielded co-extracted RNA and DNA. Sequenced material: liver tumor tissue from sampling region 5. Noted subset: tumor region T5, tumor centre. Receptor source: a woman aged 55 to 70 with primary liver carcinoma and hepatitis B virus infection.

A remark on this clonotype: This could be a read error, since a much larger clone is one nucleotide away. This rearrangement joins TRBV30 to TRBJ1-4; TRBD1 aligns across 9 bases. This CDR3 spans 13 amino acids. Germline V CDR1 and CDR2: GTSNPN, SVGIG (reference sequence). As DNA, the CDR3 is TGTGCAAGTAGACGGACAGGGGATGAAAAACTGTTGTTT. Encoded protein: CASRRTGDEKLLF.

On this clonotype itself: Its ends do not fully match the called genes, so a read error is possible. CDR3 residues: CAISDFWRACLAQETQYF. Written as DNA, the CDR3 is TGTGCCATCAGTGATTTTTGGAGGGCCTGTTTGGCCCAAGAGACCCAGTACTTC. The rearrangement joins TRBV6-1 to TRBJ2-5; perhaps TRBD2 as D (6 bases). The germline gives CDR1 MNHNS, CDR2 SASEGT. The CDR3 contains 18 residues.

Comments on this clonotype: Germline and junction disagree at one end, which may indicate a read error. The CDR3 DNA is TGTGCCGGTAGTCTCTCTAGAAAAGAGACCCAGTACTTC. This sequence encodes CAGSLSRKETQYF. This chain uses TRBV19 with TRBJ2-5; D is undetermined. The length of the CDR3 is 13 residues. Germline-derived CDR1 and CDR2 are LNHDA and SQIVND (reference sequence).